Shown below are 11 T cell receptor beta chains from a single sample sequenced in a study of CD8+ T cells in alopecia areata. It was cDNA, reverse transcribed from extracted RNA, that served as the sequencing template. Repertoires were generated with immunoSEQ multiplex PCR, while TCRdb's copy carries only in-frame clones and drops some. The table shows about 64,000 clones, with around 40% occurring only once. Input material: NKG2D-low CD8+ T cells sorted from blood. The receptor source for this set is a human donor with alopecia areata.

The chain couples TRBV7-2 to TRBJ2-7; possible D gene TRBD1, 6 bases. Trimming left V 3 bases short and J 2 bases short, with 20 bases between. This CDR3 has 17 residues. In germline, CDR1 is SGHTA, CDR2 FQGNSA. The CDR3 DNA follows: TGTGCCAGCAGCTTGGAGCCCCCCCTTTGGACAGCCTACGAGCAGTACTTC. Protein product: CASSLEPPLWTAYEQYF. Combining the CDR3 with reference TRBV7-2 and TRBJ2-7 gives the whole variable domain GAGVSQSPSNKVTEKGKDVELRCDPISGHTALYWYRQSLGQGLEFLIYFQGNSAPDKSGLPSDRFSAERTGGSVSTLTIQRTQQEDSAVYLCASSLEPPLWTAYEQYFGPGTRLTVT.

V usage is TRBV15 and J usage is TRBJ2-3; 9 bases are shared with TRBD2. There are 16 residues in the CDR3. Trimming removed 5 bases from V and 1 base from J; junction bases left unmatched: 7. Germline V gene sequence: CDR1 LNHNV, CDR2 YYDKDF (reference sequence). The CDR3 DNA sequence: TGTGCCACCAGCCCCTTGCGGGAGGGCGGCACAGATACGCAGTATTTT. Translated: CATSPLREGGTDTQYF.

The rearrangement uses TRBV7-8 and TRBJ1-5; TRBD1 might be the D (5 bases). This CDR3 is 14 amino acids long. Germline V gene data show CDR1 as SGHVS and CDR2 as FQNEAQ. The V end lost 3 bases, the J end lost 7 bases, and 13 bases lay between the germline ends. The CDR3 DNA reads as TGTGCCAGCAGCTTTGGGGCCTTGGGGCAGCCCCAGCATTTT. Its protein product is CASSFGALGQPQHF.

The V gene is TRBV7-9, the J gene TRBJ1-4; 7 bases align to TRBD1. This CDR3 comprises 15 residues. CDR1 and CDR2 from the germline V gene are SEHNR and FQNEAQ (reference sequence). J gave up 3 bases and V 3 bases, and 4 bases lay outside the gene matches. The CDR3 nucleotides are TGTGCCAGCAGCTTCGACAGGGTGGCTAATGAAAAACTGTTTTTT. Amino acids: CASSFDRVANEKLFF. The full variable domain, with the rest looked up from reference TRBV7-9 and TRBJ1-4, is DTGVSQNPRHKITKRGQNVTFRCDPISEHNRLYWYRQTLGQGPEFLTYFQNEAQLEKSRLLSDRFSAERPKGSFSTLEIQRTEQGDSAMYLCASSFDRVANEKLFFGSGTQLSVL.

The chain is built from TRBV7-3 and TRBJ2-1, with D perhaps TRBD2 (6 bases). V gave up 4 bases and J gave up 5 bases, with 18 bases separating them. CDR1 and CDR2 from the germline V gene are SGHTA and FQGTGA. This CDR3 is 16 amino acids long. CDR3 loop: CASSSTKGSSDNEQFF. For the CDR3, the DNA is TGTGCCAGCAGCTCCACTAAGGGGTCTAGCGACAATGAGCAGTTCTTC.

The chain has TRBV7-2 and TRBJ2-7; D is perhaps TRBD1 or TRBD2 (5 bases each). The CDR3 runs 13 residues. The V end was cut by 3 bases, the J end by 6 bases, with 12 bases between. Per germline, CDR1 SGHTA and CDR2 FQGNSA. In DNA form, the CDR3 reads TGTGCCAGCAGCTTGAGTGTTGGGGGCGAGCAGTACTTC. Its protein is CASSLSVGGEQYF.

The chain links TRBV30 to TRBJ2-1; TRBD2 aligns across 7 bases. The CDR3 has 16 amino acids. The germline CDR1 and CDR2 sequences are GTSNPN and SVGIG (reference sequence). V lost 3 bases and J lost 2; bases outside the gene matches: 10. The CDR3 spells CAWSLGLAGTYNEQFF. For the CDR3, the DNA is TGTGCCTGGAGCCTCGGGTTAGCGGGTACCTACAATGAGCAGTTCTTC.

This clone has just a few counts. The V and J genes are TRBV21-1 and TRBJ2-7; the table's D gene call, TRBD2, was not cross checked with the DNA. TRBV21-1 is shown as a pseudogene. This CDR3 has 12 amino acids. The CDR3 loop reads CASSSPGYEQYF. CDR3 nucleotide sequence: TGTGCCAGCAGCTCGCCGGGTTACGAGCAGTACTTC.

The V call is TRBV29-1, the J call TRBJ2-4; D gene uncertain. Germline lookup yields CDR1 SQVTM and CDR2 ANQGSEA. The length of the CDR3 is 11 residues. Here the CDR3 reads CIPLPPNIQYF. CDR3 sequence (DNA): TGCATCCCTCTTCCCCCAAACATTCAGTACTTC.

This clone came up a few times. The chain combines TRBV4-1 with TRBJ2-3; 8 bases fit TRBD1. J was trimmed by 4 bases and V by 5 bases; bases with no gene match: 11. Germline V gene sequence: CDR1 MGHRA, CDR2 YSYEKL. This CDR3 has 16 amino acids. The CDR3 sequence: CASSAREDRVPDTQYF. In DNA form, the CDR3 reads TGCGCCAGCAGCGCGCGTGAGGACAGGGTCCCAGATACGCAGTATTTT.

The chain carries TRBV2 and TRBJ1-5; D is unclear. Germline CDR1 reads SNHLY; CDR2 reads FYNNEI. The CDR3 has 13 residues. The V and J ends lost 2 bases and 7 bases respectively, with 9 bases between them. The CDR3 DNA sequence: TGTGCCAGCAGTGAATGGGGTGAGCAGCCCCAGCATTTT. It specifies CASSEWGEQPQHF. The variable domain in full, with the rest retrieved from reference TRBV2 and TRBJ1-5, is EPEVTQTPSHQVTQMGQEVILRCVPISNHLYFYWYRQILGQKVEFLVSFYNNEISEKSEIFDDQFSVERPDGSNFTLKIRSTKLEDSAMYFCASSEWGEQPQHFGDGTRLSIL.